Reported below is one T cell receptor (beta chain). Its specificity is unknown. This record comes from a study of OX40 agonist ivuxolimab in advanced cancers. The study's findings and limits: Averaged across samples, CD8+ T cells carried more expanded clones than CD4+ did.

Germline CDR1 ENHRY, CDR2 SYGVKD. There are 12 residues in the CDR3. The V end was cut by 11 bases, the J end by 5 bases, with 15 bases between. TCRdb's table, derived via immunoSEQ multiplex PCR, lists solely in-frame clones and lacks some. Seen here are approximately 72,000 clones, around 88% observed once, and the top ten hold 0.85% to 1%. This receptor was taken from an adult with an advanced solid tumor such as melanoma, head and neck, liver or kidney cancer. This rearrangement joins TRBV10-3 to TRBJ2-5; no clear D gene. The sample here was CD4+ or CD8+ T cells sorted from blood, taken in a trial of the OX40 agonist ivuxolimab. The DNA for the CDR3 is TGTGCCTCTAGTCTCGATAGGGAGACCCAGTACTTC. It translates to CASSLDRETQYF.